The rows below give T cell receptor beta chains drawn from one sample of a study of blood T cells in healthy people across ages. Using its own MiXCR run on the 5' RACE reads, TCRdb lists one record per CDR3 protein. Among roughly 1,700,000 distinct CDR3 sequences listed, about 28% were seen once. Material: blood. The receptors derive from a young woman in good health. The CDR3 runs from the conserved cysteine through the conserved F or W. The D gene is left open where the match is weak. Some rows have no size entry. The others give once, few or many, or a class for an expanded clone.

j_gene: TRBJ2-3
d_gene: .
abundance: .
v_gene: TRBV20-1
CDR3aa: CSARDLRQSTDTQYF
CDR3nt: TGCAGTGCTAGAGATCTCCGGCAGTCCACAGATACGCAGTATTTT

j_gene: TRBJ1-2
d_gene: .
abundance: .
v_gene: TRBV2
CDR3aa: CASRPGLINYGYTF
CDR3nt: TGTGCCAGCAGGCCGGGACTCATTAACTATGGCTACACCTTC

j_gene: TRBJ2-3
d_gene: TRBD2
abundance: few
v_gene: TRBV20-1
CDR3aa: CSAQTLAGPTDTQYF
CDR3nt: TGCAGTGCTCAGACACTAGCGGGGCCCACAGATACGCAGTATTTT

j_gene: TRBJ2-1
d_gene: TRBD2
abundance: few
v_gene: TRBV29-1
CDR3aa: CSVGEVIAGDPYNEQFF
CDR3nt: TGCAGCGTTGGAGAGGTGATAGCGGGAGACCCCTACAATGAGCAGTTCTTC

j_gene: TRBJ2-7
d_gene: .
abundance: few
v_gene: TRBV29-1
CDR3aa: CSVEAMGAWGYEQYF
CDR3nt: TGCAGCGTTGAAGCAATGGGGGCCTGGGGCTACGAGCAGTACTTC

j_gene: TRBJ1-2
d_gene: .
abundance: few
v_gene: TRBV4-3
CDR3aa: CASSQDPQGRYYGYTF
CDR3nt: TGCGCCAGCAGCCAAGATCCCCAGGGGAGGTACTATGGCTACACCTTC

j_gene: TRBJ2-7
d_gene: .
abundance: few
v_gene: TRBV5-1
CDR3aa: CASSLTRPPYEQYF
CDR3nt: TGCGCCAGCAGCTTGACCCGGCCCCCCTACGAGCAGTACTTC

j_gene: TRBJ2-3
d_gene: .
abundance: .
v_gene: TRBV20-1
CDR3aa: CSAREVADTQYF
CDR3nt: TGCAGTGCTAGAGAGGTGGCAGATACGCAGTATTTT

j_gene: TRBJ2-3
d_gene: .
abundance: few
v_gene: TRBV4-3
CDR3aa: CASSQEAGMRPDTQYF
CDR3nt: TGCGCCAGCAGCCAAGAGGCAGGGATGAGGCCAGATACGCAGTATTTT

j_gene: TRBJ2-1
d_gene: .
abundance: many
v_gene: TRBV28
CDR3aa: CASSLGETNEQFF
CDR3nt: TGTGCCAGCAGTTTAGGGGAAACGAATGAGCAGTTCTTC

j_gene: TRBJ1-1
d_gene: .
abundance: few
v_gene: TRBV6-5
CDR3aa: CASSYQGLGTEAFF
CDR3nt: TGTGCCAGCAGTTACCAGGGATTAGGTACTGAAGCTTTCTTT